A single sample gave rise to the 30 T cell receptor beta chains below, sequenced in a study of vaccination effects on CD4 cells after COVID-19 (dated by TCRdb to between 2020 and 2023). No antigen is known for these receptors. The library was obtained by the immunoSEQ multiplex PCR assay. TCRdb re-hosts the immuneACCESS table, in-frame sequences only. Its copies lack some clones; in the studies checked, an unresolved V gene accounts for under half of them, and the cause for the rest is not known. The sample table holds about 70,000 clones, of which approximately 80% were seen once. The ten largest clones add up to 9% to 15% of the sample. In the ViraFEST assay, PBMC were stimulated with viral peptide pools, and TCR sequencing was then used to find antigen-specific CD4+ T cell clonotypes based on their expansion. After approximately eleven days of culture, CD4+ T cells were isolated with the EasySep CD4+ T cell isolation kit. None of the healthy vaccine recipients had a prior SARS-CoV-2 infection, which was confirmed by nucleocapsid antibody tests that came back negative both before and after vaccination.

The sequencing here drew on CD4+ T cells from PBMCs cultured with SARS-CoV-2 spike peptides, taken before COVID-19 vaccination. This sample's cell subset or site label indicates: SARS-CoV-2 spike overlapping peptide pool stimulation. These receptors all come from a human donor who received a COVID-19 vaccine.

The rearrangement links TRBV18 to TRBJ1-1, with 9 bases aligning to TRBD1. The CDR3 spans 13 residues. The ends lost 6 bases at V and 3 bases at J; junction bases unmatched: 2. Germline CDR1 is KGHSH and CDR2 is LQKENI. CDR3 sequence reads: CASSTGGDTEAFF. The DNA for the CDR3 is TGTGCCAGCTCGACAGGGGGTGACACTGAAGCTTTCTTT.

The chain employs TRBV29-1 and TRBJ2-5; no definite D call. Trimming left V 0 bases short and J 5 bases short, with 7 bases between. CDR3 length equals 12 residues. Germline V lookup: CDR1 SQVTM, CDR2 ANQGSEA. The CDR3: CSVEEAEETQYF. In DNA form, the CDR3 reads TGCAGCGTTGAAGAGGCGGAGGAGACCCAGTACTTC. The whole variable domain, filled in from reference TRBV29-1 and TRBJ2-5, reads SAVISQKPSRDICQRGTSLTIQCQVDSQVTMMFWYRQQPGQSLTLIATANQGSEATYESGFVIDKFPISRPNLTFSTLTVSNMSPEDSSIYLCSVEEAEETQYFGPGTRLLVL.

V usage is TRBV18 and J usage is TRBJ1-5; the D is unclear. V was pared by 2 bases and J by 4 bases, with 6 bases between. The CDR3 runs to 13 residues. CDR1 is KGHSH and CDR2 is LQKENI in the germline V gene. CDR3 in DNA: TGTGCCAGCTCACCATCCGCGAATCAGCCCCAGCATTTT. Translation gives CASSPSANQPQHF.

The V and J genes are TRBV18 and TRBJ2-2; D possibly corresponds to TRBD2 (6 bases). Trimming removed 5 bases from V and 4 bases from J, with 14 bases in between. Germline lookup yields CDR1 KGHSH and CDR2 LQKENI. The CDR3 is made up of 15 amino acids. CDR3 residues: CASSNGGVGTGELFF. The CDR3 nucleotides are TGTGCCAGCTCAAACGGCGGGGTAGGCACCGGGGAGCTGTTTTTT. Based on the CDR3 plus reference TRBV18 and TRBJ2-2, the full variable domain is NAGVMQNPRHLVRRRGQEARLRCSPMKGHSHVYWYRQLPEEGLKFMVYLQKENIIDESGMPKERFSAEFPKEGPSILRIQQVVRGDSAAYFCASSNGGVGTGELFFGEGSRLTVL.

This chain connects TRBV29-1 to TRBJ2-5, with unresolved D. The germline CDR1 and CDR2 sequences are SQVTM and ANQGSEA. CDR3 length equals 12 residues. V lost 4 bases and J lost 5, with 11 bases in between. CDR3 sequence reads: CSVGEDRETQYF. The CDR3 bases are TGCAGCGTTGGGGAAGATAGGGAGACCCAGTACTTC.

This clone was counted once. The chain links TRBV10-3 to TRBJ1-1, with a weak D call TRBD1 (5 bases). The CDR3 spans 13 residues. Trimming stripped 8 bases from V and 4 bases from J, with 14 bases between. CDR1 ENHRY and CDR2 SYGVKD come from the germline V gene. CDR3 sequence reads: CAIGKDKGTEAFF. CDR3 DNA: TGTGCCATCGGCAAGGACAAGGGCACTGAAGCTTTCTTT.

The CDR3 here is CASSLAWANTGELFF. CDR3 in DNA: TGCGCCAGCAGCTTGGCTTGGGCGAACACCGGGGAGCTGTTTTTT. The chain recombines TRBV5-1 with TRBJ2-2; D unresolved. Trimming pared 0 bases from V and 0 bases from J, leaving 6 bases between. Germline-derived CDR1 and CDR2 are SGHRS and YFSETQ. This CDR3 is 15 amino acids long. Supplemented by reference TRBV5-1 and TRBJ2-2, the full variable domain reads KAGVTQTPRYLIKTRGQQVTLSCSPISGHRSVSWYQQTPGQGLQFLFEYFSETQRNKGNFPGRFSGRQFSNSRSEMNVSTLELGDSALYLCASSLAWANTGELFFGEGSRLTVL.

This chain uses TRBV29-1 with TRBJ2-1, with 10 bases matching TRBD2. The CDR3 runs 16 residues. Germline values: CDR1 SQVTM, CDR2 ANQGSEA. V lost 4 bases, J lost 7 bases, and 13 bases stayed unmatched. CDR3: CSVGGSGGLGYNEQFF. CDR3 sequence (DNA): TGCAGCGTTGGAGGTAGCGGGGGGCTTGGGTATAATGAGCAGTTCTTC.

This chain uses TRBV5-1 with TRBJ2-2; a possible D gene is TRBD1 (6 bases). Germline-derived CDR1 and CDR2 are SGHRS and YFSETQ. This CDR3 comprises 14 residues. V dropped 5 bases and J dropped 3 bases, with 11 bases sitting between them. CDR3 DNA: TGCGCCAGCAGAAGGGACACATACACCGGGGAGCTGTTTTTT. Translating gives CASRRDTYTGELFF. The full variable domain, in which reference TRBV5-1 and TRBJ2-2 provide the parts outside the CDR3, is KAGVTQTPRYLIKTRGQQVTLSCSPISGHRSVSWYQQTPGQGLQFLFEYFSETQRNKGNFPGRFSGRQFSNSRSEMNVSTLELGDSALYLCASRRDTYTGELFFGEGSRLTVL.

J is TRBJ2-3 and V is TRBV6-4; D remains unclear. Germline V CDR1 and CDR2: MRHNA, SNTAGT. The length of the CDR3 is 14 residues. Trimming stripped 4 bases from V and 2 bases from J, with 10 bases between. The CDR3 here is CASSVVGSTDTQYF. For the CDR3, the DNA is TGTGCCAGCAGTGTGGTGGGGTCCACAGATACGCAGTATTTT.

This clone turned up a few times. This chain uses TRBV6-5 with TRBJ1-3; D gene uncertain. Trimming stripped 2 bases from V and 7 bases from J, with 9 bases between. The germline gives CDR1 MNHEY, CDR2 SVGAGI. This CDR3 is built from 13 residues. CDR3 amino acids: CASSYLGDNTIYF. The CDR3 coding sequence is TGTGCCAGCAGTTACCTAGGAGATAACACCATATATTTT.

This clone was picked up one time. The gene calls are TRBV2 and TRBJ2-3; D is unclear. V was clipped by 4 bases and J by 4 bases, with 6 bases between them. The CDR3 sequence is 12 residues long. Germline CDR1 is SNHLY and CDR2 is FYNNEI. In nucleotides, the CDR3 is TGTGCCAGCAGTGGAGAGGCAGATACGCAGTATTTT. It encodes CASSGEADTQYF.

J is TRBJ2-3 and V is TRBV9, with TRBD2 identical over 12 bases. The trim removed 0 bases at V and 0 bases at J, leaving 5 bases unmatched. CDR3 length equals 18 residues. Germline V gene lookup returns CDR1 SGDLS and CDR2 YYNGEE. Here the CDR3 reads CASSVELAGGSSTDTQYF. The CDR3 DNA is TGTGCCAGCAGCGTAGAACTAGCGGGGGGTTCTAGCACAGATACGCAGTATTTT.

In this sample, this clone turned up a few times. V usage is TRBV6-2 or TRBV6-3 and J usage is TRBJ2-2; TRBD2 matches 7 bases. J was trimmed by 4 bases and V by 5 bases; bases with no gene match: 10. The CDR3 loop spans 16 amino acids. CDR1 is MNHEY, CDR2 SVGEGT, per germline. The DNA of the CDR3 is TGTGCCAGCAGTCTCCAGGGCGGGGAGGGCACCGGGGAGCTGTTTTTT. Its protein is CASSLQGGEGTGELFF.

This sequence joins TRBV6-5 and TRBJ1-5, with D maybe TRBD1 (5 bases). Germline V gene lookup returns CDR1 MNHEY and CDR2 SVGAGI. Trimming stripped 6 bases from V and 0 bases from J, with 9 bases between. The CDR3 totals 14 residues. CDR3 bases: TGTGCCAGCAGAACAGGATATAGCAATCAGCCCCAGCATTTT. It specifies CASRTGYSNQPQHF.

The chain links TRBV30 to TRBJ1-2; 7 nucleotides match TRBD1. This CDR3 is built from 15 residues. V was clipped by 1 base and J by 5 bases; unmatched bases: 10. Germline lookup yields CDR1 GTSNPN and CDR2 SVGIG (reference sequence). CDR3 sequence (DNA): TGTGCCTGGAGTGGGGGGGGACAGACCTCTTATGGCTACACCTTC. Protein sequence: CAWSGGGQTSYGYTF.

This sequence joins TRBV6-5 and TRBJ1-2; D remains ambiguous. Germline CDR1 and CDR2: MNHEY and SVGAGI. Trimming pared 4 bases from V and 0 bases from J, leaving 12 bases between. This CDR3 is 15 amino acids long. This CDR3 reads CASSFLTRSNYGYTF. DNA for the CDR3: TGTGCCAGCAGTTTTTTGACACGATCTAACTATGGCTACACCTTC.

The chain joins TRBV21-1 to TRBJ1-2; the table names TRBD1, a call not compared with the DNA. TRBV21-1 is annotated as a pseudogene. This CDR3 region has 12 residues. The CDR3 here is CASSKDSNGYTF. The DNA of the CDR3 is TGTGCCAGCAGCAAGGACAGTAATGGCTACACCTTC.

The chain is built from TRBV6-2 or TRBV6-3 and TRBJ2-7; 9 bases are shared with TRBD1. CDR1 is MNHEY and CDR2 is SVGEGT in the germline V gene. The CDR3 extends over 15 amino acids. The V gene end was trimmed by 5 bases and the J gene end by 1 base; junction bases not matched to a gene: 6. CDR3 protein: CASSASGTGSYEQYV. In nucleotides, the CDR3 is TGTGCCAGCAGTGCGTCCGGGACAGGGTCCTACGAGCAGTACGTC.

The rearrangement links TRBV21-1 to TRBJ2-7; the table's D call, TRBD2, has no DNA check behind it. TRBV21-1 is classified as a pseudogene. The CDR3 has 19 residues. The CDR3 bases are TGTGCCAGCAGCAAAGCAAGGGGGGGGCCAAAAAAAAGGACCTACGAGCAGTACGTC. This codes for CASSKARGGPKKRTYEQYV.

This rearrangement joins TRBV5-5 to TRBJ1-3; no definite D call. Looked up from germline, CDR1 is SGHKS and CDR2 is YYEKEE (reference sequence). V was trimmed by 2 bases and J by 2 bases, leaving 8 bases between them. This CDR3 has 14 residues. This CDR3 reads CASSFVGTGNTIYF. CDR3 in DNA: TGTGCCAGCAGCTTTGTGGGGACTGGAAACACCATATATTTT.

CDR3 sequence (DNA): TGTGCCAGCAGTTACCCGACAGGGGCAATGAGGGAGCAGTACGTC. Protein: CASSYPTGAMREQYV. The J gene is TRBJ2-7, the V gene TRBV6-5; 8 bases map to TRBD1. Unmatched junction bases numbered 10, after V lost 2 bases and J lost 7 bases. The CDR3 is 15 amino acids. Germline V lookup: CDR1 MNHEY, CDR2 SVGAGI.

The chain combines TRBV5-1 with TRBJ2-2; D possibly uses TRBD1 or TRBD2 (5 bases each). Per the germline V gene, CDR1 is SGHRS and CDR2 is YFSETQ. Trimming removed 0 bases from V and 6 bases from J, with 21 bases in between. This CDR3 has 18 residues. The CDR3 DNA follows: TGCGCCAGCAGCTTGGCCGGGGCCGACTGGGGAAGAGCCGGGGAGCTGTTTTTT. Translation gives CASSLAGADWGRAGELFF. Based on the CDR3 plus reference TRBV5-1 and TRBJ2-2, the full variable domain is KAGVTQTPRYLIKTRGQQVTLSCSPISGHRSVSWYQQTPGQGLQFLFEYFSETQRNKGNFPGRFSGRQFSNSRSEMNVSTLELGDSALYLCASSLAGADWGRAGELFFGEGSRLTVL.

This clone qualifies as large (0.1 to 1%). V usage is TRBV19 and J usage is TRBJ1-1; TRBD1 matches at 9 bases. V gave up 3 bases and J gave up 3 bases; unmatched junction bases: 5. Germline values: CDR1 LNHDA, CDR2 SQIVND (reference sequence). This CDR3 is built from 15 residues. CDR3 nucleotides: TGTGCCAGTAGTATGCGGCGACAGGGGGACACTGAAGCTTTCTTT. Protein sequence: CASSMRRQGDTEAFF.

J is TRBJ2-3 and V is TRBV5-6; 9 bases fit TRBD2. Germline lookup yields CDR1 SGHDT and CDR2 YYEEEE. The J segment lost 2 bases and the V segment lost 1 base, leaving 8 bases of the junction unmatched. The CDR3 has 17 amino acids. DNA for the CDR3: TGTGCCAGCAGCTTGTTTTGGCGGGGGGGGGACACAGATACGCAGTATTTT. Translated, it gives CASSLFWRGGDTDTQYF.

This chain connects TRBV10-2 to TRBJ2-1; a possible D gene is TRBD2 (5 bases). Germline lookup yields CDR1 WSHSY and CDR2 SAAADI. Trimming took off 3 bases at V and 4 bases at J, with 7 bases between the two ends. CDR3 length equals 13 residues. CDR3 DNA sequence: TGCGCCAGCAGTGACGGGGTATACAATGAGCAGTTCTTC. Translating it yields CASSDGVYNEQFF.

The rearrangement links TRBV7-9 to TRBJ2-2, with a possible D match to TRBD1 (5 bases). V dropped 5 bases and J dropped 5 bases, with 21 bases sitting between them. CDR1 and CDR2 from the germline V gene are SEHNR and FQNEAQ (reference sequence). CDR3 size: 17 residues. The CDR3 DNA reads TGTGCCAGCAGCCGAACCCCAGGGCGGCTGGGGACCGGGGAGCTGTTTTTT. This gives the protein CASSRTPGRLGTGELFF.

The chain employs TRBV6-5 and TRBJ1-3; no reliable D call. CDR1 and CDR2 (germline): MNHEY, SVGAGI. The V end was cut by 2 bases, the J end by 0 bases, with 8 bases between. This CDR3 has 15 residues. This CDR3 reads CASSYEGFSGNTIYF. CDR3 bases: TGTGCCAGCAGTTACGAGGGATTCTCTGGAAACACCATATATTTT.

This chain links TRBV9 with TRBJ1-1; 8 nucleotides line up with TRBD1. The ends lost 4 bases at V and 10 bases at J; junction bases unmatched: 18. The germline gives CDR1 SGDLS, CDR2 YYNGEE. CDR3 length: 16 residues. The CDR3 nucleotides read TGTGCCAGCAGCCCGCAACCGGGACAGGACAGTCCCGGAGCTTTCTTT. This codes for CASSPQPGQDSPGAFF.

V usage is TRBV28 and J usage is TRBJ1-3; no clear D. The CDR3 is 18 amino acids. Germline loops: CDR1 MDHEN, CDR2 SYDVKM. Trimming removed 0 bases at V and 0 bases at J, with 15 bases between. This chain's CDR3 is CASSLWALGPISGNTIYF. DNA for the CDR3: TGTGCCAGCAGTTTATGGGCCCTCGGACCGATCTCTGGAAACACCATATATTTT.